This record covers a single TCR beta chain. Its antigen is still unknown. Germline values: CDR1 SGHDN, CDR2 FVKESK. V gave up 1 base and J gave up 5 bases, with 11 bases separating them. This CDR3 region has 14 residues. The sample comes from a study of CD8 T cells in Susac syndrome. Across the whole study: When blood was collected, patients with Susac syndrome were therapy-naive, were taking corticosteroids, or were receiving intravenous immunoglobulin alone.

Study-wide results and caveats: Susac CD8+ clonal expansion peaked in TEMRA cells and active patients.

Negative isolation yielded CD8+ and CD4+ T cells; FACS enriched TEMRA cells. An amount of RNA that ranged from roughly 0.45 to 1 ug was reverse transcribed with random hexamers. MiXCR, applied by TCRdb to the immunoSEQ multiplex PCR reads, yields one record per CDR3 protein. The table includes tens of thousands of distinct CDR3 sequences, approximately 93% detected once. Sequenced sample: CD8+ T cells from PBMCs. The V call is TRBV14, the J call TRBJ1-1; the D is unclear. The clonotype comes from a human donor with Susac syndrome. The CDR3 DNA is TGTGCCAGCAGCCAAGTGCTGGGTGGGACTGAAGCTTTCTTT. Its protein product is CASSQVLGGTEAFF.